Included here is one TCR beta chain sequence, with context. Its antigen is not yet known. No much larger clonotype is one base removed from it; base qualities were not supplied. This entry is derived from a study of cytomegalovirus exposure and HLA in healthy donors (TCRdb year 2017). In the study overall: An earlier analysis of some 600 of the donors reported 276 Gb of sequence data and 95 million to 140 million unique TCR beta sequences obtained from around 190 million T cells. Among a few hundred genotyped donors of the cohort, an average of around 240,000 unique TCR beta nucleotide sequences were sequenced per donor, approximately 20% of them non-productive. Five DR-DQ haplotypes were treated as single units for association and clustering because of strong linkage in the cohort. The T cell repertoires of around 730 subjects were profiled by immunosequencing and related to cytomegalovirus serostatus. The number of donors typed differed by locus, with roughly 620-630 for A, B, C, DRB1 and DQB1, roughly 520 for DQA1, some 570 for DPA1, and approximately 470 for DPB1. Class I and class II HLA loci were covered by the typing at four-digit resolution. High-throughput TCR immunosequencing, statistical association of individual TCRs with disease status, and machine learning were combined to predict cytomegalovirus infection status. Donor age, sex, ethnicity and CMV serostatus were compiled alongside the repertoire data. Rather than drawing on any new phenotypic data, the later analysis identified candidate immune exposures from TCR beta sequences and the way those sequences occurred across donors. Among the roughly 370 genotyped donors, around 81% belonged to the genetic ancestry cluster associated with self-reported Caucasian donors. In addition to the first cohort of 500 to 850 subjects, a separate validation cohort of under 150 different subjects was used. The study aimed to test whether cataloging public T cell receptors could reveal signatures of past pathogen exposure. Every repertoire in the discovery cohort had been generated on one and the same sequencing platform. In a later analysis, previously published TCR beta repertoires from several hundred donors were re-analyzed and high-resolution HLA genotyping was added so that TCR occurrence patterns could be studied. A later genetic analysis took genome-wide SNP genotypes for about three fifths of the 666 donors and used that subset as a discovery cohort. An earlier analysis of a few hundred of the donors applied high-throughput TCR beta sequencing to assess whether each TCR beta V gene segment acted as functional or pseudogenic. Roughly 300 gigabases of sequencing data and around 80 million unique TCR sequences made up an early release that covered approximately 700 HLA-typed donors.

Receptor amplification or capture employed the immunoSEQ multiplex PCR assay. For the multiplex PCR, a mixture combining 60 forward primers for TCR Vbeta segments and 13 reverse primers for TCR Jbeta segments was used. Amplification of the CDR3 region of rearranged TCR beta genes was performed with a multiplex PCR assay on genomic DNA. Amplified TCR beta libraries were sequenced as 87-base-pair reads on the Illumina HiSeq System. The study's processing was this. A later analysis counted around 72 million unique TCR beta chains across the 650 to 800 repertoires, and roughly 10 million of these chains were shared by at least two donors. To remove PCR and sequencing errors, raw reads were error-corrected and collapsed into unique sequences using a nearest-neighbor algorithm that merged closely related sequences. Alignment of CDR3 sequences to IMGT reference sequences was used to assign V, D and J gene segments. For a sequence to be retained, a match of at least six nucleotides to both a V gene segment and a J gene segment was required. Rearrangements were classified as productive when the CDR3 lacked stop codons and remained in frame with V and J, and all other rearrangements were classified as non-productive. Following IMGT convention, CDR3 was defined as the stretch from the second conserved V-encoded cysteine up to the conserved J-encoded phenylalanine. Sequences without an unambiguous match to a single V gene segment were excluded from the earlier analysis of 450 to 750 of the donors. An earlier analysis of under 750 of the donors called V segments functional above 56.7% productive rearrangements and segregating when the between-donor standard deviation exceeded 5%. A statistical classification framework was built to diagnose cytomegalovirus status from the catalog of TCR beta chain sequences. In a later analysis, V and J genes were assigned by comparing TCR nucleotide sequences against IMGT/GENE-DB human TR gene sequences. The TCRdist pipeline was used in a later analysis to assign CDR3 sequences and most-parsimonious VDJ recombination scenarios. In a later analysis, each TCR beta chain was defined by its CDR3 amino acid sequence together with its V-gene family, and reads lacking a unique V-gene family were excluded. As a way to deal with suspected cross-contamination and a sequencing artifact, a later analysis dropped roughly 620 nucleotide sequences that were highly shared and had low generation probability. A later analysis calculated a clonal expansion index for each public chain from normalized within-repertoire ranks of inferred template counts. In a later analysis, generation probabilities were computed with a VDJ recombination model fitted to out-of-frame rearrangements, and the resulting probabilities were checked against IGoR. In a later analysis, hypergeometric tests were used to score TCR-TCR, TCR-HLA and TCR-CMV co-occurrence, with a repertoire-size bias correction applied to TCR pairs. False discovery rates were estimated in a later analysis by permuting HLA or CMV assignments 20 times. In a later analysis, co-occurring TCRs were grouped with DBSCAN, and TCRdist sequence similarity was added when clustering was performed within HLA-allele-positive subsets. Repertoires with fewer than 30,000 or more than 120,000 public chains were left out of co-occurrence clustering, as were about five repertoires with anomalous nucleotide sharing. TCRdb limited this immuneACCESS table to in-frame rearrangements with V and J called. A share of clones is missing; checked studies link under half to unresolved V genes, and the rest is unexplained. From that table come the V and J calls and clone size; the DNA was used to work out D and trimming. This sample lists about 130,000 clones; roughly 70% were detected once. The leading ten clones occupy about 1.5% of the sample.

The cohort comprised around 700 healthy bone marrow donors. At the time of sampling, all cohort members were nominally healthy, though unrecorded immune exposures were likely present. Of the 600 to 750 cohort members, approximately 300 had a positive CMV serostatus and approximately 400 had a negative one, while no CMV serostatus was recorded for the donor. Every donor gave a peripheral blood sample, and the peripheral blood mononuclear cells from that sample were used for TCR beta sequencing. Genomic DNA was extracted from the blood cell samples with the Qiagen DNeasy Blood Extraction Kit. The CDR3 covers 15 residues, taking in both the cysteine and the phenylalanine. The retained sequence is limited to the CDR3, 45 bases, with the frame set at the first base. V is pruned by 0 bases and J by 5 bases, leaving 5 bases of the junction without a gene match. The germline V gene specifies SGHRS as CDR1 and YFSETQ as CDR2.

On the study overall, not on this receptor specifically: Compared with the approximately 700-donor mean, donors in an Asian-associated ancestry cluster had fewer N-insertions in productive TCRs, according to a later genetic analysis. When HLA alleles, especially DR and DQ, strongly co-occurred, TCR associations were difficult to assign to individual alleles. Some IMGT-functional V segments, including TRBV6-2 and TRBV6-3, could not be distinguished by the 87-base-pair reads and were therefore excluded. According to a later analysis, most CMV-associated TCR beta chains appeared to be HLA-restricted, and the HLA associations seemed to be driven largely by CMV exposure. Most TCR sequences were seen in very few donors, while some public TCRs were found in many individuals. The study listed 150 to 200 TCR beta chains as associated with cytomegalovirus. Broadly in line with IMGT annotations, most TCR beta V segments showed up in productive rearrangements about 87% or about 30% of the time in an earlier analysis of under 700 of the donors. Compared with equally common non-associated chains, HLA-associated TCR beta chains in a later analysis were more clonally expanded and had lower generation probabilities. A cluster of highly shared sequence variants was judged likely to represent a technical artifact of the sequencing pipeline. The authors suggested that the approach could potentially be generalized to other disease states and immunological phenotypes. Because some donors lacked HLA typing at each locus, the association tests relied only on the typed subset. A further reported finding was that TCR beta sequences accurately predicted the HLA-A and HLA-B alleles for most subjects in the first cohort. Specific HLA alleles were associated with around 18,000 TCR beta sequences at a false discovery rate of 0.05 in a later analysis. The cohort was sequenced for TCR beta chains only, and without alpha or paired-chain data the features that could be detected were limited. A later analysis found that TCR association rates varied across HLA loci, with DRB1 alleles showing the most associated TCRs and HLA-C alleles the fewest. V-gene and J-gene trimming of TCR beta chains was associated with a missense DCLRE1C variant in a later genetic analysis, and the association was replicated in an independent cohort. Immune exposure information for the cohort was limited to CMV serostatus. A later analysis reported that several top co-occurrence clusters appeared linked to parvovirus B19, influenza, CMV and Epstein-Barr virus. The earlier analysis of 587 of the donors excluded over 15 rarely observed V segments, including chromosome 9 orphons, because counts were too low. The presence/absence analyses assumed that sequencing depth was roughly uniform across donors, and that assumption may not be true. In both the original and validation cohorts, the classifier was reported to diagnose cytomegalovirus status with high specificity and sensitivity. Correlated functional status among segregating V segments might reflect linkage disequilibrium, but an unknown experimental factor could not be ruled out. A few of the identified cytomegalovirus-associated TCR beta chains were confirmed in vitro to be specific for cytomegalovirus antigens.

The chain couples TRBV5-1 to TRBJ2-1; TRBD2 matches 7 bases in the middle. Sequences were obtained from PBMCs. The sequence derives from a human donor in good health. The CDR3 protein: CASSLVASGNNEQFF. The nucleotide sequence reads TGCGCCAGCAGCTTGGTGGCTAGCGGTAACAATGAGCAGTTCTTC.